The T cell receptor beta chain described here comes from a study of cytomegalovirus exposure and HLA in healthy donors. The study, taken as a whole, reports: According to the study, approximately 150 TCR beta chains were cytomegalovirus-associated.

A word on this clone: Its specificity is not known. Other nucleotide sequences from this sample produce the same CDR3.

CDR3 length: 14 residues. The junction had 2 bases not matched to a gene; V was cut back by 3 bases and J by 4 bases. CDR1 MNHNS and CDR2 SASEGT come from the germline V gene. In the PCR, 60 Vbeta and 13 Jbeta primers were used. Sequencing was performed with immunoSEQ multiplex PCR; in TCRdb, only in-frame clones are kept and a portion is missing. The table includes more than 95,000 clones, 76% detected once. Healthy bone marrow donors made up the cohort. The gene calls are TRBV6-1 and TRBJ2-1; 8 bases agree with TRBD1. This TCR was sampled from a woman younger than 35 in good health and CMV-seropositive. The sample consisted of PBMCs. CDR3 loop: CASSETGAYNEQFF. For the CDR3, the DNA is TGTGCCAGCAGTGAGACAGGGGCGTACAATGAGCAGTTCTTC.